Shown below are 8 T cell receptor beta chains from a single sample sequenced in a study of long-term antiretroviral therapy in people with HIV. With survey level as its setting, the immunoSEQ assay was v3.0. Profiled with immunoSEQ multiplex PCR; TCRdb holds only in-frame clones, not every one. The data show around 35,000 clones, more than 95% seen once. The specimen was unsorted PBMCs, collected 6.9 years after starting antiretroviral therapy. The receptors were gathered from a man aged 30-40 years with HIV.

This clone appeared a single time. The V and J genes are TRBV6-1 and TRBJ1-2, with D unresolved. Germline V gene sequence: CDR1 MNHNS, CDR2 SASEGT. Trimming left V 1 base short and J 4 bases short, with 4 bases between. CDR3 length: 12 amino acids. CDR3 bases: TGTGCCAGCAGTGAAGGCCCCTATGGCTACACCTTC. Translating it yields CASSEGPYGYTF.

This clone was picked up one time. J is TRBJ1-2 and V is TRBV5-4; D not certain. There are 15 residues in the CDR3. V was clipped by 3 bases and J by 7 bases, with 19 bases between them. Germline assignment: CDR1 SGHNT and CDR2 YYREEE (reference sequence). Here the CDR3 reads CASSSRAFGSGGYTF. CDR3 bases: TGTGCCAGCAGCTCTAGGGCTTTTGGGTCAGGTGGCTACACCTTC.

The chain carries TRBV11-1 and TRBJ2-5; D remains ambiguous. Trimming pared 3 bases from V and 1 base from J, leaving 9 bases between. Germline lookup yields CDR1 SGHAT and CDR2 FQDESV (reference sequence). CDR3 length: 14 amino acids. The CDR3 here is CASSLEQPQETQYF. CDR3 bases: TGTGCCAGCAGCTTGGAACAGCCCCAAGAGACCCAGTACTTC. The full variable domain, in which reference TRBV11-1 and TRBJ2-5 provide the parts outside the CDR3, is EAEVAQSPRYKITEKSQAVAFWCDPISGHATLYWYRQILGQGPELLVQFQDESVVDDSQLPKDRFSAERLKGVDSTLKIQPAELGDSAMYLCASSLEQPQETQYFGPGTRLLVL.

The chain links TRBV27 to TRBJ1-5; D is undetermined. V lost 6 bases and J lost 2, with 11 bases in between. Germline V lookup: CDR1 MNHEY, CDR2 SMNVEV (reference sequence). This CDR3 contains 14 residues. The CDR3 spells CASSPVVGNQPQHF. CDR3 DNA: TGTGCCAGCAGCCCCGTCGTAGGCAATCAGCCCCAGCATTTT.

The rearrangement links TRBV2 to TRBJ1-2; 7 bases align to TRBD1. The CDR3 is 14 amino acids. Losses at the gene ends were 2 bases for V and 6 bases for J; bases not matched to a gene: 6. The germline gives CDR1 SNHLY, CDR2 FYNNEI. CDR3 in DNA: TGTGCCAGCAGTGAAACGAGGGGGCCTCATGGCTACACCTTC. Translation gives CASSETRGPHGYTF.

The V and J genes are TRBV7-9 and TRBJ2-7; D gene uncertain. V lost 1 base and J lost 3, with 7 bases in between. This CDR3 comprises 13 residues. Germline V gene sequence: CDR1 SEHNR, CDR2 FQNEAQ (reference sequence). CDR3 nucleotide sequence: TGTGCCAGCAGCTTAGGCCGACTCTACGAGCAGTACTTC. Its protein is CASSLGRLYEQYF.

The CDR3 loop is CATSEGIYNEQFF. In nucleotides, the CDR3 is TGTGCCACCAGCGAGGGAATTTACAATGAGCAGTTCTTC. The V gene is TRBV15, the J gene TRBJ2-1; D might be TRBD2 (5 bases). Germline V CDR1 and CDR2: LNHNV, YYDKDF (reference sequence). The CDR3 runs to 13 residues. V was pared by 5 bases and J by 4 bases, with 9 bases between.

V is TRBV19 and J is TRBJ1-1; no firm D call. The CDR3 contains 14 residues. Trimming cost V 4 bases and J 0 bases, with 9 bases left between them. Looked up from germline, CDR1 is LNHDA and CDR2 is SQIVND (reference sequence). CDR3 in amino acids: CASSREAVNTEAFF. In DNA form, the CDR3 reads TGTGCCAGTAGTAGGGAGGCGGTGAACACTGAAGCTTTCTTT. Filled out from reference TRBV19 and TRBJ1-1, the complete variable domain reads DGGITQSPKYLFRKEGQNVTLSCEQNLNHDAMYWYRQDPGQGLRLIYYSQIVNDFQKGDIAEGYSVSREKKESFPLTVTSAQKNPTAFYLCASSREAVNTEAFFGQGTRLTVV.